This T cell receptor beta chain appears in the sequencing data of a study of cytomegalovirus exposure and HLA in healthy donors. Study in general: An early release of data contained about 85 million unique TCRs, which came from HLA-typed donors.

This clone was observed a handful of times. At one end, the junction sequence differs from germline, possibly due to a read error. The PCR made use of 60 Vbeta and 13 Jbeta primers. Libraries were prepared by immunoSEQ multiplex PCR; TCRdb keeps only in-frame clonotypes and omits some of them. The repertoire consists of 150,000 or so clones, with around 75% occurring once and the leading ten covering 11%. Sequenced: PBMCs. The origin of this receptor is a young man in good health and CMV-seropositive.

CDR3 sequence (DNA): TGTAGCGCCTCCAGGGATGGGGAGCTGTTTTTT. Amino acid sequence: CSASRDGELFF. The rearrangement uses TRBV29-1 and TRBJ2-2; D may correspond to TRBD1 or TRBD2 (5 bases each). The CDR3 has 11 amino acids. Germline CDR1 is SQVTM and CDR2 is ANQGSEA.